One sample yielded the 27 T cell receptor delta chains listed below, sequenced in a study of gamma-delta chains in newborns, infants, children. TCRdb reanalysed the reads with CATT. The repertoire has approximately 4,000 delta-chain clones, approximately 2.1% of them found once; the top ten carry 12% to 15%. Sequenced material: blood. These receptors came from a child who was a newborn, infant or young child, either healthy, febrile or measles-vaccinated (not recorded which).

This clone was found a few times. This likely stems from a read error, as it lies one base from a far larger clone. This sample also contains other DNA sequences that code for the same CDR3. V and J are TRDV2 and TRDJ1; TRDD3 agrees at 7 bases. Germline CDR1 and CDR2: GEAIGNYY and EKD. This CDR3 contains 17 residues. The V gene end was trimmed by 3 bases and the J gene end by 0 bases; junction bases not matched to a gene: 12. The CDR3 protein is CACDPAGDRLYTDKLIF. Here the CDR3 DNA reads TGTGCCTGTGACCCTGCGGGGGATCGGTTGTACACCGATAAACTCATCTTT.

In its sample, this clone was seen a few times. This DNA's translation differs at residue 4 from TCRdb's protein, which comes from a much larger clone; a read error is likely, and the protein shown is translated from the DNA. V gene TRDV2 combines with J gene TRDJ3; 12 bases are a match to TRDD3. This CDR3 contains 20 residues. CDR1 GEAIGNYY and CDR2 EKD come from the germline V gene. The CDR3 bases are TGTGCCTGTTACACCGGTACTGGGGGATACACGGCTTGGGACACCCGACAGATGTTTTTC. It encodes CACYTGTGGYTAWDTRQMFF.

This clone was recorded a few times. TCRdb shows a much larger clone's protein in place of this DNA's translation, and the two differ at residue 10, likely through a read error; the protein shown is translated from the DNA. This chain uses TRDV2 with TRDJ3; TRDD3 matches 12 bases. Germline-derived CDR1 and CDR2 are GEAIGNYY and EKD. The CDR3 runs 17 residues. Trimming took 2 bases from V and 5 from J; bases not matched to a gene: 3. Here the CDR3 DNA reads TGTGCCTGTGACAAACTGGGGGATACCGGGGACACCCGACAGATGTTTTTC. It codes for CACDKLGDTGDTRQMFF.

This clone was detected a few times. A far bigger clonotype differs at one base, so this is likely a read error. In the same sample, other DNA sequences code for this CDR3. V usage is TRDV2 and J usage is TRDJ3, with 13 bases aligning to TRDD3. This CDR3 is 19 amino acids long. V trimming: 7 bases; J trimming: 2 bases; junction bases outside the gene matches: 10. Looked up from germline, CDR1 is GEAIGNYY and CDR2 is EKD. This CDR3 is CACDPLLGDTPWDTRQMFF. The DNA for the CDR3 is TGTGCCTGCGACCCCCTACTGGGGGATACGCCCTGGGACACCCGACAGATGTTTTTC.

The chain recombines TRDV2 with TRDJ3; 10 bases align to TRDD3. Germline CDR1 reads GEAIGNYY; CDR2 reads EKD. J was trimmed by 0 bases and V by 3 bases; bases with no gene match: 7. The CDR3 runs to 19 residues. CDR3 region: CACDHWGMESSWDTRQMFF. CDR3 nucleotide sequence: TGTGCCTGTGACCACTGGGGGATGGAGAGCTCCTGGGACACCCGACAGATGTTTTTC.

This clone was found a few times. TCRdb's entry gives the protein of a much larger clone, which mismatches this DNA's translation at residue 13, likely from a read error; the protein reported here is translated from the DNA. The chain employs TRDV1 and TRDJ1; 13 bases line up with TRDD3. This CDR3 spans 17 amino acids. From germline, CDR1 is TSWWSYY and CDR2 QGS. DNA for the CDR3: TGTGCTCTGGGACCCTTACTGGGGGATACGGCCACCAATAAACTCATCTTT. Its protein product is CALGPLLGDTATNKLIF.

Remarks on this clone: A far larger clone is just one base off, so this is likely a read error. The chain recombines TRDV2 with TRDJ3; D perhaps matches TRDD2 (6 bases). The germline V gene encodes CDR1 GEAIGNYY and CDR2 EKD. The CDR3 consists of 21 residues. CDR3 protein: CACGTGDLPGESSWDTRQMFF. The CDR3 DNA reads TGTGCCTGTGGCACCGGAGACCTTCCCGGGGAGTCCTCCTGGGACACCCGACAGATGTTTTTC.

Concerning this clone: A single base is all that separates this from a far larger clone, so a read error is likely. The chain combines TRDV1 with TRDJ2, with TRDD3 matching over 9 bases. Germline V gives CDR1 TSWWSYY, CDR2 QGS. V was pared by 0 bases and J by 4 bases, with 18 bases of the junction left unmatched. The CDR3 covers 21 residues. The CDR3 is CALGELGLSPALGDSTAQLFF. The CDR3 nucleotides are TGTGCTCTTGGGGAACTAGGGCTTTCCCCGGCGCTGGGGGATTCGACAGCACAACTCTTCTTT.

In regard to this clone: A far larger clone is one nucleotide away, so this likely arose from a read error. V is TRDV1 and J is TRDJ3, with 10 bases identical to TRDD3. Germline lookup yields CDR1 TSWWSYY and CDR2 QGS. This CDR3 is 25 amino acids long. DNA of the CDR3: TGTGCTTTTGGGGCGCCGTCTCCTATTTCCACTTTGGGGGATACTAGCTCCTGGGACACCCGACAGATGTTTTTC. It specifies CAFGAPSPISTLGDTSSWDTRQMFF.

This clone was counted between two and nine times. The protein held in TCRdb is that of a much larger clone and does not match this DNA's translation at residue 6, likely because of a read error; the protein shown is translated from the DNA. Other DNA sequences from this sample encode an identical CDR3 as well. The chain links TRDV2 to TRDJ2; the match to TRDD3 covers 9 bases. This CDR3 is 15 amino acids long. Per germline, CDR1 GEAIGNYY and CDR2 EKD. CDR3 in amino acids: CACDVPGDTTAQLFF. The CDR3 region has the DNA TGCGCCTGTGACGTACCGGGGGATACGACAGCACAACTCTTCTTT.

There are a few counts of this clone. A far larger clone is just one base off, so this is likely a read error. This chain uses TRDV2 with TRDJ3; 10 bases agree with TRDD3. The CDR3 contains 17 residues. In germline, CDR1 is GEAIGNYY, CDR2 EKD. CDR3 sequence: CACGTVLGDWDTRQMFF. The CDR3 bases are TGTGCCTGTGGCACCGTACTGGGGGATTGGGACACCCGACAGATGTTTTTC.

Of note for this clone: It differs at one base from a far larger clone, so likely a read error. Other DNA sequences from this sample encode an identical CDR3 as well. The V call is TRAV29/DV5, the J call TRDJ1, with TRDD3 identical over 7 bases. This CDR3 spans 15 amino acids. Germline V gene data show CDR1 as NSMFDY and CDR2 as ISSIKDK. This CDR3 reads CAASVLGAYTDKLIF. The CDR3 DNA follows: TGTGCCGCAAGCGTTCTGGGGGCCTACACCGATAAACTCATCTTT. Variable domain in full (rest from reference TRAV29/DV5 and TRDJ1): DQQVKQNSPSLSVQEGRISILNCDYTNSMFDYFLWYKKYPAEGPTFLISISSIKDKNEDGRFTVFLNKSAKHLSLHIVPSQPGDSAVYFCAASVLGAYTDKLIFGKGTRVTVEP.

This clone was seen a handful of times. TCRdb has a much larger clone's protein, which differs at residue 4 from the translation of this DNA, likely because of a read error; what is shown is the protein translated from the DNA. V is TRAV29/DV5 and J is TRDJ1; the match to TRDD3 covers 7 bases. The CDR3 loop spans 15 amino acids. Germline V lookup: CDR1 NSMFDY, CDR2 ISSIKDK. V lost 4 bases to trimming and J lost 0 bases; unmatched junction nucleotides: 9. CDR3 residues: CAARVLGAYTDKLIF. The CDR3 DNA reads TGTGCAGCACGCGTTCTGGGGGCCTACACCGATAAACTCATCTTT. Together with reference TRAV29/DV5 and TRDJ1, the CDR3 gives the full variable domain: DQQVKQNSPSLSVQEGRISILNCDYTNSMFDYFLWYKKYPAEGPTFLISISSIKDKNEDGRFTVFLNKSAKHLSLHIVPSQPGDSAVYFCAARVLGAYTDKLIFGKGTRVTVEP.

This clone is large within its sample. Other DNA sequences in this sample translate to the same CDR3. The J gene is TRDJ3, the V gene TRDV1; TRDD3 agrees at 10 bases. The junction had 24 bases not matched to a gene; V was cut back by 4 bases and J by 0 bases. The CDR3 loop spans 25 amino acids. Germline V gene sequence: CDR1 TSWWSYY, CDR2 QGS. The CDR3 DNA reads TGTGCTCTTGGGGCGCCGTCTCCTATTTCCACTTTGGGGGATACTAGCTCCTGGGACACCCGACAGATGTTTTTC. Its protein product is CALGAPSPISTLGDTSSWDTRQMFF.

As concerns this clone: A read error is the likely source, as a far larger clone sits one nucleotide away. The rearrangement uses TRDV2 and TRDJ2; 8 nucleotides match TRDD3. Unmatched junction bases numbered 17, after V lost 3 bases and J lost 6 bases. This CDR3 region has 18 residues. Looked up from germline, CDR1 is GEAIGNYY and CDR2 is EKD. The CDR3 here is CACDALTGGPHLAAQLFF. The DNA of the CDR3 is TGTGCCTGTGACGCCCTTACTGGGGGTCCTCACCTGGCAGCACAACTCTTCTTT.

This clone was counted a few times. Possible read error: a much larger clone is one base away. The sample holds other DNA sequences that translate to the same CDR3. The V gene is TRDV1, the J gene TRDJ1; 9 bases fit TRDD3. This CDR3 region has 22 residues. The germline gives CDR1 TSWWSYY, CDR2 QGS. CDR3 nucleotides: TGTGCCCTTGGGGAACTTTGTGGCTTCCTTCTGGGGGATGCATGGGGGACCGATAAACTCATCTTT. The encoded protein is CALGELCGFLLGDAWGTDKLIF.

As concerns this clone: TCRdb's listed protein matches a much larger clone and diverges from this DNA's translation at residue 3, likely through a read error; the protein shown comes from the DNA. CDR3 protein: CAWDTVLGDTSSWDTRQMFF. CDR3 DNA: TGTGCCTGGGACACCGTACTGGGGGATACGAGCTCCTGGGACACCCGACAGATGTTTTTC. This rearrangement joins TRDV2 to TRDJ3; 13 positions match TRDD3. CDR3 length equals 20 residues. Germline V gene lookup returns CDR1 GEAIGNYY and CDR2 EKD.

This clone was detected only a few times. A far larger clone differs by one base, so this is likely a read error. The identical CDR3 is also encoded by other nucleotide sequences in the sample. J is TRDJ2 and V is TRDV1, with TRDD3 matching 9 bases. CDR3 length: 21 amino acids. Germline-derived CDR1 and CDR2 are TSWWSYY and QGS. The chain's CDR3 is CALGELGLPPALGDSTAQLFF. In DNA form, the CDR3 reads TGTGCCCTTGGGGAACTAGGGCTTCCCCCGGCGCTGGGGGATTCGACAGCACAACTCTTCTTT.

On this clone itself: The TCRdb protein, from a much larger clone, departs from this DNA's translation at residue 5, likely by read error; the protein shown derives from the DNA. The CDR3 DNA sequence: TGTGCCTGTGACGCACTGGGGGATTCCTGGGACACCCGACAGATGTTTTTC. Protein: CACDALGDSWDTRQMFF. This sequence joins TRDV2 and TRDJ3, with TRDD3 matching over 10 bases. The germline V gene has CDR1 GEAIGNYY and CDR2 EKD. This CDR3 comprises 17 residues. V lost 3 bases to trimming and J lost 1 base; unmatched junction nucleotides: 2.

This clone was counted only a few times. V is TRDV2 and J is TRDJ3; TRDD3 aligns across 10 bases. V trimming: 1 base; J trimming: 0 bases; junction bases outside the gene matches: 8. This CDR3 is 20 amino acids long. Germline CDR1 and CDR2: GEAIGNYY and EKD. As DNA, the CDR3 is TGTGCCTGTGACACAGTACTGGGGGATGTCAGCTCCTGGGACACCCGACAGATGTTTTTC. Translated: CACDTVLGDVSSWDTRQMFF.

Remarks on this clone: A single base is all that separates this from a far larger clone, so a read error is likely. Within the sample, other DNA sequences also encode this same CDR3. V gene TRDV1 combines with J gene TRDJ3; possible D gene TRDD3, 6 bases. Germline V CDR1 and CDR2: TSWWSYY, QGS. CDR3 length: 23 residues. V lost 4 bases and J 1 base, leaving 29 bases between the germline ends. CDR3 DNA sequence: TGTGCTCTTGGGGGACCTGGTTCTTACCCTTACTGGGATAGGTCCTGGGACACCCGACAGATGTTTTTC. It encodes CALGGPGSYPYWDRSWDTRQMFF.

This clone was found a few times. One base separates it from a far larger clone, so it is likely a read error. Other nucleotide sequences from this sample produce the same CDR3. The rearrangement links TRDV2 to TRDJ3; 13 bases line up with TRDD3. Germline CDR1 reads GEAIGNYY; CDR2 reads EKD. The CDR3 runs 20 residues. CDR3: CACDKVLGDTRSWDTRQMFF. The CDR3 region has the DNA TGTGCCTGTGATAAAGTACTGGGGGATACGCGCTCCTGGGACACCCGTCAGATGTTTTTC.

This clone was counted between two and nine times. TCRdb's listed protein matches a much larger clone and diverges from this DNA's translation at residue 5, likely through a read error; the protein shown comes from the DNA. The CDR3 coding sequence is TGTGCCTGTGACGCCGTACTGGGGGACTCCTGGGACACCCGACAGATGTTTTTC. Its protein product is CACDAVLGDSWDTRQMFF. V usage is TRDV2 and J usage is TRDJ3; 9 nucleotides align to TRDD3. Germline trimming cut 3 bases from V and 0 bases from J; bases unmatched to any gene: 5. Germline V gene lookup returns CDR1 GEAIGNYY and CDR2 EKD. The length of the CDR3 is 18 residues.

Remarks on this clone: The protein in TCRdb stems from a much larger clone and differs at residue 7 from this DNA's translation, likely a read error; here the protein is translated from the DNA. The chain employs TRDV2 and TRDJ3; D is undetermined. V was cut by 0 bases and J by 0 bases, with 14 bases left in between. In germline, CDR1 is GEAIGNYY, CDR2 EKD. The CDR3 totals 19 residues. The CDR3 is CACDTLEEAGSWDTRQMFF. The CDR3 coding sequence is TGTGCCTGTGACACCTTGGAGGAAGCGGGCTCCTGGGACACCCGACAGATGTTTTTC.

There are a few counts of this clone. CDR3 coding DNA: TGTGCCTGTGACACTTTACTGGAGCGCTCCTGGGACACCCGACAGATGTTTTTC. Translating gives CACDTLLERSWDTRQMFF. V gene TRDV2 combines with J gene TRDJ3; the D gene is possibly TRDD3 (5 bases). Trimming removed 1 base from V and 0 bases from J, with 12 bases in between. CDR1 and CDR2 from the germline V gene are GEAIGNYY and EKD. CDR3 length equals 18 residues.

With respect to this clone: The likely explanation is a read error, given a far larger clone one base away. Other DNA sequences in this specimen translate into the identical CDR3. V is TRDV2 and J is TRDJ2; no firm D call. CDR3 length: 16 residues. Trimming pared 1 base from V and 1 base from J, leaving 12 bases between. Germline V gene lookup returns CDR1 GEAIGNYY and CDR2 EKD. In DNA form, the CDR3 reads TGTGCCTGTGACACATTGGGTCCGCTTTTGACAGCACAACTCTTCTTT. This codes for CACDTLGPLLTAQLFF.

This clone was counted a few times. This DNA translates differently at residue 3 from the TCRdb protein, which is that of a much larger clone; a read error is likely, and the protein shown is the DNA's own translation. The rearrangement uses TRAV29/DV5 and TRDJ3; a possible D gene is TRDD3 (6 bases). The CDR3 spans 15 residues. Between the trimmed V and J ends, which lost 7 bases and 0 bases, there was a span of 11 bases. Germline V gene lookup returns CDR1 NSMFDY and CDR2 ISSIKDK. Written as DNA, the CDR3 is TGTGCAACAACTGGGAGCTCCTGGGACACCCGACAGATGTTTTTC. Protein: CATTGSSWDTRQMFF.